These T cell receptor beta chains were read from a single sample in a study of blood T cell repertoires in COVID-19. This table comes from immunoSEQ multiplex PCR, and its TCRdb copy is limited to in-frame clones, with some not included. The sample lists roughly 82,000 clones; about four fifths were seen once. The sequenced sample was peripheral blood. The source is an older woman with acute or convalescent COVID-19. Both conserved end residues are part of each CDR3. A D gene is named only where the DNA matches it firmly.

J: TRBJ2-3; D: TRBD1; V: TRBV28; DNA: TGTGCCAGCACCCTCCCCGCAGGGGGCGTAGATACGCAGTATTTT; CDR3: CASTLPAGGVDTQYF
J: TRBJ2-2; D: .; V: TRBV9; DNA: TGTGCCAGCAGCGTAGGAAGCCCCGGGGAGCTGTTTTTT; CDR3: CASSVGSPGELFF
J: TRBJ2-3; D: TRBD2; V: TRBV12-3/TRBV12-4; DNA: TGTGCCAGCAGGGGACTAGGAGATACGCAGTATTTT; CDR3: CASRGLGDTQYF
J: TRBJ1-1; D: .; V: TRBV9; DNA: TGTGCCAGCAGTCTTTCAGGGGCGAACACTGAAGCTTTCTTT; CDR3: CASSLSGANTEAFF
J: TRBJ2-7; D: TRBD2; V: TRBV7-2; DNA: TGTGCCAGCAGCCTAGATAGCGGGAGGGGAAGGTACGAGCAGTACTTC; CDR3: CASSLDSGRGRYEQYF
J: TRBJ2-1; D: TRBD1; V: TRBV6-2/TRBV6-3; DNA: TGTGCCAGCAGTTGGCGACAGGGGCCCTACAATGAGCAGTTCTTC; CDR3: CASSWRQGPYNEQFF
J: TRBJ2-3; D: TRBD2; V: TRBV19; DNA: TGTGCCACCTCCCCCATGTATAGCGGGAGGTGGACAGATACGCAGTATTTT; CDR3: CATSPMYSGRWTDTQYF
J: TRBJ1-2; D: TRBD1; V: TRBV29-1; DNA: TGCAGCGCTCGCTTCACAGGGGCCTGGGGCGGCTATGGCTACACCTTC; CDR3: CSARFTGAWGGYGYTF
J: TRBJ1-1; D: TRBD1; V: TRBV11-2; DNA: TGTGCCAGCAGCTATTTTGCAGGGGGCACTGAAGCTTTCTTT; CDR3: CASSYFAGGTEAFF
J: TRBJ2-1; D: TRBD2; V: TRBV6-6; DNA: TGTGCCAGCAGTTACGGTTGGACTAGCGGTGAGCAGTTCTTC; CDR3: CASSYGWTSGEQFF